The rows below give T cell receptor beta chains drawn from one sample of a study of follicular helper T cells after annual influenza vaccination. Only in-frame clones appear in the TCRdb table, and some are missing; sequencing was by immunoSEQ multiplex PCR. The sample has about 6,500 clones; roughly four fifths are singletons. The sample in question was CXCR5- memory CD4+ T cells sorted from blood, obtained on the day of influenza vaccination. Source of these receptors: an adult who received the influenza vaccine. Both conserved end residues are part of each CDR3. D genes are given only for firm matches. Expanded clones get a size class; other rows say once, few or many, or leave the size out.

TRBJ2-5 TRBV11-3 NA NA TGTGCCAGCAGCCCCTCCTTAGGGGGGCGGGAGACCCAGTACTTC CASSPSLGGRETQYF
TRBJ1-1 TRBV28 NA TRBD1 TGTGCCAGCTTCGACAGGGGGCAGGGTGAAGCTTTCTTT CASFDRGQGEAFF
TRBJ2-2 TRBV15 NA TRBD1 TGTGCCACCAGCAGAGATGTCGGGACAGGAGACACCGGGGAGCTGTTTTTT CATSRDVGTGDTGELFF
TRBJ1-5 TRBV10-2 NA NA TGCGCCAGCAGCAAGGACGGTAATCAGCCCCAGCATTTT CASSKDGNQPQHF
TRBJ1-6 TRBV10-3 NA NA TGTGCCATCAGGAGGGCAGGGGCGCAGGATTCACCCCTCCACTTT CAIRRAGAQDSPLHF
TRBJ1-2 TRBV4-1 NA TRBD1 TGCGCCAGCAGCTACCAACAGGGGGCAGACTATGGCTACACCTTC CASSYQQGADYGYTF
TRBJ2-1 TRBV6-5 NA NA TGTGCCAGCAGGGATATACGTGACGGTTCGTTCTTC CASRDIRDGSFF
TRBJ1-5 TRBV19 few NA TGTGCCAGTAGAGGAGTCCCATATAGCAATCAGCCCCAGCATTTT CASRGVPYSNQPQHF
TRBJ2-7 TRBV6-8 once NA TGTGCCAGCAGTACTCGTACGGAGCAGTACTTC CASSTRTEQYF
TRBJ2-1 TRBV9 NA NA TGTGCCAGCAGCGTAGTTTCTACAGGGCGTATCAATGAGCAGTTCTTC CASSVVSTGRINEQFF
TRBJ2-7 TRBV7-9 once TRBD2 TGTGCCAGCAGCTCCTGGACTAGCGGGGACTACGAGCAGTACTTC CASSSWTSGDYEQYF
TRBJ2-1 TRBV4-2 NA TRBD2 TGTGCCAGCAGCCCTATGGGGAGGGTGGCGTACAATGAGCAGTTCTTC CASSPMGRVAYNEQFF
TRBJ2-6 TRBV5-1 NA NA TGCGCCAGCAGCCTCCGGGACACACACTCTGGGTCCAACGTCCTGACTTTC CASSLRDTHSGSNVLTF
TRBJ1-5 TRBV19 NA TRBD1 TGTGCCAGTAGTATAACCCGTGCCGGGACAGGGGGCGGACAGCCCCAGCATTTT CASSITRAGTGGGQPQHF
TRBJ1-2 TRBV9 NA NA TGTGCCAGCAGCGTAGACGGGGGGCTCGGTGGCTACACCTTC CASSVDGGLGGYTF
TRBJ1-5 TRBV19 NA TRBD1 TGTGCCAGTAGTACACAGGACAGGGGAAACAATCAGCCCCAGCATTTT CASSTQDRGNNQPQHF
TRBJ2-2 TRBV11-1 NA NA TGTGCCAGCACCGGGGCGGGGGCCGGCACCGGGGAGCTGTTTTTT CASTGAGAGTGELFF
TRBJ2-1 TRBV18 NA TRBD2 TGTGCCAGCTCGCTCTATGGGCGGGGGAGCTCCTACAATGAGCAGTTCTTC CASSLYGRGSSYNEQFF
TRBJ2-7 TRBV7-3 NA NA TGTGCCAGCAGCTTAAAGGGGGGGGGCGAGCAGTACTTC CASSLKGGGEQYF
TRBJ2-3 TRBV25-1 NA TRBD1 TGTGCCAGCAGTTTCCAGGACAGGGGGCCAAAAGATACGCAGTATTTT CASSFQDRGPKDTQYF
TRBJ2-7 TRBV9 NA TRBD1 TGTGCCAGCAGCGTAGGAGACAGGGTCCACGAGCAGTACTTC CASSVGDRVHEQYF
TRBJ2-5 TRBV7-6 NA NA TGTGCCAGCAGCTTATTAGACAGTCAAGAGACCCAGTACTTC CASSLLDSQETQYF
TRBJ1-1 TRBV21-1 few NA TGTGCCGGGGACAGGGGATTCACTGAAGCTTTCTTT CAGDRGFTEAFF
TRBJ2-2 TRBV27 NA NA TGTGCCAGCAGTTTGCCGGCCGGGGAGCTGTTTTTT CASSLPAGELFF
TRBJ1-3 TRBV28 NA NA TGTGCCAGCAGTCCGGACGGCAGAAACACCATATATTTT CASSPDGRNTIYF
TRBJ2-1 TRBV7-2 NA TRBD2 TGTGCCAGCAGCCCGAGCGGGGGGTTTTACAATGAGCAGTTCTTC CASSPSGGFYNEQFF
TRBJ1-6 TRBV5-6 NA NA TGTGCCAGCACATTTACGGGCCCCCTCGGGAATTCACCCCTCCACTTT CASTFTGPLGNSPLHF
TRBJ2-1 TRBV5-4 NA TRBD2 TGTGCCAGCCGACTAGCGGGGGGACTACTCAATGAGCAGTTCTTC CASRLAGGLLNEQFF
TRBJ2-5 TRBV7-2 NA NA TGTGCCAGCAGCTTAGATGAGACCTGGGAGACCCAGTACTTC CASSLDETWETQYF
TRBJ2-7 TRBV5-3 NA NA TGTGCCAGCAGCTTGGAGTCCACGGGCGAGCAGTACTTC CASSLESTGEQYF
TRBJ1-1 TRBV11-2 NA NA TGTGCCAGCAGCTTCCCGGGGGATCGGGTATTCACTGAAGCTTTCTTT CASSFPGDRVFTEAFF
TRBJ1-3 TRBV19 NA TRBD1 TGTGCCAGTGGCACCACAGGGGGCCCCCTATCTGGAAACACCATATATTTT CASGTTGGPLSGNTIYF
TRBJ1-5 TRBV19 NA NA TGTGCCAGTAGTATTTCCCCAGGGCACAATCAGCCCCAGCATTTT CASSISPGHNQPQHF
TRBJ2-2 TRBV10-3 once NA TGTGCCATCAGTGCGGGGGTCACCGGGGAGCTGTTTTTT CAISAGVTGELFF
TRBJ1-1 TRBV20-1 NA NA TGCAATGCTCCTAAGACTGAAGCTTTCTTT CNAPKTEAFF
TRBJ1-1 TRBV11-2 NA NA TGTGCCAGCAGCTTAGAACGGGGGCAGAACACTGAAGCTTTCTTT CASSLERGQNTEAFF
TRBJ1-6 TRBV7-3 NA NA TGTGCCAGCAGCCCCGGACGGGGAGGGGCCCTCCACTTT CASSPGRGGALHF
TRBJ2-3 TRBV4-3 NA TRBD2 TGCGCCAGCAGAGAAGTGGGACTAGCGTCGGATACGCAGTATTTT CASREVGLASDTQYF
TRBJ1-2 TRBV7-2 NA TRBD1 TGTGCCAGCAGCACCGACAGGGTTGGGTTGTATGGCTACACCTTC CASSTDRVGLYGYTF
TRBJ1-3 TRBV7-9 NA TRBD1 TGTGCCAGCCGGGACAGACTCTCTGGAAACACCATATATTTT CASRDRLSGNTIYF
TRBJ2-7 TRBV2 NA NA TGTGCCAGCATTTTCAGGGGACACTCCTACGAGCAGTACTTC CASIFRGHSYEQYF
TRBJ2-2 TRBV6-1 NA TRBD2 TGTGCCAGCAGTGAAGTCCGCGGGGGGCTCATAATGGGGGAGCTGTTTTTT CASSEVRGGLIMGELFF
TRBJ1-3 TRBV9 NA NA TGTGCCAGCAGCGTAGGGGGTTCCGGGGGCGCTGGAAACACCATATATTTT CASSVGGSGGAGNTIYF
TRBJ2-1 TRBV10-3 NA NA TGTGCCATCGGTGAAGAGCAGTTCTTC CAIGEEQFF
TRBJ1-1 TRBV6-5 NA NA TGTGCCCTTGGGAGAGGGGTCGAAGCTTTCTTT CALGRGVEAFF
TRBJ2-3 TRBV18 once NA TGTGCCAGCTCCCCTAGCACAGATACGCAGTATTTT CASSPSTDTQYF
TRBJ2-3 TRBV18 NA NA TGTGCCAGCTCACCGGTTAGTGGGGCCGATACGCAGTATTTT CASSPVSGADTQYF
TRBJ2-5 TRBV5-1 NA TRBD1 TGCGCCAGCAGCTTGGACGGGACAGCCACGCGGAGAGAGACCCAGTACTTC CASSLDGTATRRETQYF
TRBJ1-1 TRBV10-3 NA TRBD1 TGTGCCTCGGACAGGGGCGGTGAAGCTTTCTTT CASDRGGEAFF
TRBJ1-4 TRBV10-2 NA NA TGCGCCAGCAGTGAGTCCGTCCGCGAAAAACTGTTTTTT CASSESVREKLFF
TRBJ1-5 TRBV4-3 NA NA TGCGCCAGCAGCCAAGATGGGGACGGGAATCAGCCCCAGCATTTT CASSQDGDGNQPQHF
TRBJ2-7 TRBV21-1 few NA TGTGCCAGCAGCAAAGGGGACGCGCCTTACGAGCAGTACTTC CASSKGDAPYEQYF
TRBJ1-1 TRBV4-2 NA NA TGTGCCAGCAGCCAAGAGTTATCTGCGGACACTGAAGCTTTCTTT CASSQELSADTEAFF